This T cell receptor beta chain was sequenced for a study of regulatory T cells in long-lasting Graves disease. General study points: Reduced TCR diversity was observed in persistent Graves' patients versus newly diagnosed patients.

Through Arm-PCR of CDR3 regions and iRepertoire HTBI primers, TCR beta libraries were built. TCRdb re-called the multiplex PCR reads with MiXCR, one entry per CDR3 protein. The top ten hold 15% to 20% of the sample, which has 600,000 to 650,000 distinct CDR3 sequences, roughly 16% seen once. As for this clonotype: What it binds is not known.

As for time point: newly diagnosed GD, antithyroid drugs for less than 3 months. There was RNA extracted from PBMCs, and the TCR library was made from it. The data also belong to a second study, concerning T cells in Graves' hyperthyroidism and ophthalmopathy. This second study notes: Using the HTBI primer set, a first-round RT-PCR was run on the TCR CDR3. The blood repertoire included most of the expanded thyroid clonotypes above 0.001.

The clonotype originates from a woman aged 25 to 39 with Graves disease. The starting material was peripheral blood mononuclear cells (PBMCs), obtained at new diagnosis, from a patient treated with antithyroid drugs.

The CDR3 DNA sequence: TGTGCCAGCAGGCGGCACCTTATCTCTGGGGCCAACGTCCTGACTTTC. Translating it yields CASRRHLISGANVLTF. The V and J genes are TRBV28 and TRBJ2-6; D is unresolved. Germline V gene lookup returns CDR1 MDHEN and CDR2 SYDVKM. CDR3 length: 16 residues. Trimming pared 6 bases from V and 0 bases from J, leaving 12 bases between. Full variable domain (remainder filled in from reference TRBV28 and TRBJ2-6): DVKVTQSSRYLVKRTGEKVFLECVQDMDHENMFWYRQDPGLGLRLIYFSYDVKMKEKGDIPEGYSVSREKKERFSLILESASTNQTSMYLCASRRHLISGANVLTFGAGSRLTVL.